Below are 17 T cell receptor beta chains sequenced from a single sample in a study of Ad26.COV2.S vaccination and SARS-CoV-2 variants. Treatment defined: 15 to 20 received Ad26.COV2.S at low or high dose, single or two shots; roughly 5 received placebo; per-sample allocation not given. Material that was analyzed had been drawn on day 63 after the first vaccine or placebo injection. Assay used: immunoSEQ multiplex PCR; TCRdb lists only in-frame clones, some missing. This table holds under 600,000 clones, roughly 87% found once. This material consisted of peripheral blood, taken in a trial of Ad26.COV2.S vaccine versus placebo. These receptors were taken from a person between 18 and 65 years old who received the Ad26.COV2.S COVID-19 vaccine or a placebo.

V and J are TRBV5-1 and TRBJ2-3, with 10 bases matching TRBD2. This CDR3 is 15 amino acids long. The V gene's germline CDR1 is SGHRS and CDR2 YFSETQ. V shed 4 bases, J shed 5 bases, and the junction held 7 bases outside the gene matches. This CDR3 is CASSISSGGGDTQYF. The CDR3, as DNA: TGCGCCAGCAGCATATCTAGCGGGGGAGGAGATACGCAGTATTTT.

This clone was detected only once. The chain recombines TRBV2 with TRBJ1-3, with D possibly TRBD1 on 6 matching bases. Trimming took off 6 bases at V and 0 bases at J, with 12 bases between the two ends. The CDR3 is 15 amino acids. Germline assignment: CDR1 SNHLY and CDR2 FYNNEI. The CDR3 nucleotides are TGTGCCAGCAGCTGGGGCAGGGGCTCTGGAAACACCATATATTTT. This gives the protein CASSWGRGSGNTIYF.

The chain uses TRBV7-9 and TRBJ2-7; D could derive from TRBD1 or TRBD2 (5 bases each). The CDR3 runs to 14 residues. The germline V gene encodes CDR1 SEHNR and CDR2 FQNEAQ (reference sequence). The germline V and J ends were trimmed by 5 bases and 4 bases, with 15 bases remaining between them. The CDR3 loop is CASSDRDRLYEQYF. The CDR3 DNA is TGTGCCAGCAGCGACCGGGACCGCCTTTACGAGCAGTACTTC.

J is TRBJ1-4 and V is TRBV5-1; TRBD1 agrees at 7 bases. Germline-derived CDR1 and CDR2 are SGHRS and YFSETQ. The CDR3 consists of 16 residues. V dropped 1 base and J dropped 3; count of bases not matched to a gene: 6. For the CDR3, the DNA is TGCGCCAGCAGCTTGCAAGAAAGGGGGCCTAATGAAAAACTGTTTTTT. This gives the protein CASSLQERGPNEKLFF.

The chain links TRBV2 to TRBJ1-4; the D gene is possibly TRBD1 (6 bases). Trimming cost V 2 bases and J 8 bases, with 18 bases left between them. CDR1 and CDR2 from the germline V gene are SNHLY and FYNNEI. The CDR3 contains 16 residues. For the CDR3, the DNA is TGTGCCAGCAGTGAACCCCCGCAGGGGTGGTTCGAAAAACTGTTTTTT. Translating gives CASSEPPQGWFEKLFF.

The chain uses TRBV18 and TRBJ1-3; D remains unclear. Looked up from germline, CDR1 is KGHSH and CDR2 is LQKENI. The V gene lost 0 bases and the J gene lost 6 bases, with 9 bases spanning the gap. CDR3 size: 14 residues. The CDR3 loop is CASSPPGWENTIYF. The DNA of the CDR3 is TGTGCCAGCTCACCACCAGGGTGGGAAAACACCATATATTTT.

This clone was seen once. The V and J genes are TRBV6-1 and TRBJ2-3; no reliable D call. CDR1 and CDR2 (germline): MNHNS, SASEGT. The CDR3 runs to 15 residues. Trimming cost V 1 base and J 3 bases, with 11 bases left between them. The CDR3 sequence is CASSEGRVLTDTQYF. DNA for the CDR3: TGTGCCAGCAGTGAAGGTAGGGTGTTGACAGATACGCAGTATTTT.

The genes are TRBV5-1 and TRBJ2-7; 9 positions agree with TRBD2. Per the germline V gene, CDR1 is SGHRS and CDR2 is YFSETQ. The CDR3 spans 17 residues. V dropped 2 bases and J dropped 5; count of bases not matched to a gene: 14. The CDR3 loop reads CASSFRPGREGLDEQYF. In nucleotides, the CDR3 is TGCGCCAGCAGCTTTCGACCGGGGCGGGAGGGCCTCGACGAGCAGTACTTC.

V is TRBV2 and J is TRBJ1-4; TRBD1 agrees at 8 bases. V lost 7 bases and J lost 3; bases outside the gene matches: 4. Germline loops: CDR1 SNHLY, CDR2 FYNNEI. The CDR3 is 14 amino acids. The CDR3 protein is CASTGQVANEKLFF. CDR3 sequence (DNA): TGTGCCAGCACGGGACAGGTTGCTAATGAAAAACTGTTTTTT.

The chain carries TRBV28 and TRBJ2-4; maybe TRBD2 (6 bases). Trimming cost V 7 bases and J 6 bases, with 13 bases left between them. CDR1 is MDHEN and CDR2 is SYDVKM in the germline V gene. CDR3 length: 13 residues. The CDR3 loop reads CASTQWGGNIQYF. CDR3 nucleotide sequence: TGTGCCAGCACCCAATGGGGAGGAAACATTCAGTACTTC. Variable domain in full (rest from reference TRBV28 and TRBJ2-4): DVKVTQSSRYLVKRTGEKVFLECVQDMDHENMFWYRQDPGLGLRLIYFSYDVKMKEKGDIPEGYSVSREKKERFSLILESASTNQTSMYLCASTQWGGNIQYFGAGTRLSVL.

The CDR3 DNA follows: TGCGCCAGCAGCTTGGACGGGGAGCAGTACTTC. Protein: CASSLDGEQYF. The rearrangement joins TRBV5-1 to TRBJ2-7; D ambiguous. V lost 0 bases and J 7 bases, leaving 5 bases between the germline ends. This CDR3 contains 11 residues. Looked up from germline, CDR1 is SGHRS and CDR2 is YFSETQ.

The V and J genes are TRBV28 and TRBJ2-5; 12 nucleotides agree with TRBD1. In germline, CDR1 is MDHEN, CDR2 SYDVKM. V dropped 2 bases and J dropped 6; count of bases not matched to a gene: 10. The CDR3 contains 17 residues. The CDR3 DNA reads as TGTGCCAGCAGTTTACTTGGGGGGACAGGGGGCGAAAAGACCCAGTACTTC. This codes for CASSLLGGTGGEKTQYF.

This chain connects TRBV6-5 to TRBJ1-4, with TRBD1 identical over 7 bases. CDR1 and CDR2 (germline): MNHEY, SVGAGI. The V segment lost 8 bases and the J segment 7 bases; nucleotides outside the gene matches: 7. There are 13 residues in the CDR3. CDR3 loop: CASGPDRAEKLFF. In nucleotides, the CDR3 is TGTGCCAGCGGACCCGACAGGGCTGAAAAACTGTTTTTT.

V is TRBV18 and J is TRBJ1-5; D is uncertain. Trimming took off 2 bases at V and 5 bases at J, with 16 bases between the two ends. This CDR3 has 16 residues. The germline V gene has CDR1 KGHSH and CDR2 LQKENI. CDR3 sequence: CASSPATIGGHQPQHF. Here the CDR3 DNA reads TGTGCCAGCTCACCAGCGACTATTGGCGGTCATCAGCCCCAGCATTTT. The full variable domain, completed using reference TRBV18 and TRBJ1-5, is NAGVMQNPRHLVRRRGQEARLRCSPMKGHSHVYWYRQLPEEGLKFMVYLQKENIIDESGMPKERFSAEFPKEGPSILRIQQVVRGDSAAYFCASSPATIGGHQPQHFGDGTRLSIL.

The V and J genes are TRBV18 and TRBJ2-1; weak D call: TRBD2 (6 bases). Deletions cut 3 bases from V and 4 bases from J, with 10 bases between. The CDR3 sequence is 14 residues long. In germline, CDR1 is KGHSH, CDR2 LQKENI. The CDR3 sequence is CASSPSGGYNEQFF. As DNA, the CDR3 is TGTGCCAGCTCACCTAGCGGAGGGTACAATGAGCAGTTCTTC. Based on the CDR3 plus reference TRBV18 and TRBJ2-1, the full variable domain is NAGVMQNPRHLVRRRGQEARLRCSPMKGHSHVYWYRQLPEEGLKFMVYLQKENIIDESGMPKERFSAEFPKEGPSILRIQQVVRGDSAAYFCASSPSGGYNEQFFGPGTRLTVL.

The CDR3 spells CASSPVPLAGEWEAKNIQYF. CDR3 nucleotide sequence: TGTGCCAGCAGCCCGGTCCCACTAGCGGGAGAGTGGGAAGCCAAAAACATTCAGTACTTC. The chain combines TRBV7-8 with TRBJ2-4; 11 bases agree with TRBD2. The germline V gene has CDR1 SGHVS and CDR2 FQNEAQ. This CDR3 is 20 amino acids long. With V trimmed by 5 bases and J by 0 bases, 15 bases remained unmatched.

The V call is TRBV27, the J call TRBJ2-1; TRBD1 matches 10 bases. The CDR3 runs 14 residues. Per the germline V gene, CDR1 is MNHEY and CDR2 is SMNVEV (reference sequence). The junction had 2 bases not matched to a gene; V was cut back by 2 bases and J by 7 bases. CDR3 sequence reads: CASSLGTGVNEQFF. The CDR3 DNA sequence: TGTGCCAGCAGTTTAGGGACAGGGGTTAATGAGCAGTTCTTC.